Each of the 9 T cell receptor beta chains below was sequenced from the same sample in a study of cytomegalovirus exposure and HLA in healthy donors (dated by TCRdb to about 2017). Libraries were made using the immunoSEQ multiplex PCR assay. For the multiplex PCR, a mixture combining 60 forward primers for TCR Vbeta segments and 13 reverse primers for TCR Jbeta segments was used. TCRdb holds this immuneACCESS table with in-frame rearrangements only. Some clones are missing; in checked studies, unresolved V genes explain under half, and the rest has no known cause. For this sample the table gives 100,000 to 150,000 clones, of which around four fifths were detected only once. Clones ranked in the top ten supply 5% to 6.5% of the sample. The sequencing input was PBMCs. These receptors were collected from a young man in good health and CMV-seronegative.

The V and J genes are TRBV4-2 and TRBJ1-5; 8 bases fit TRBD1. J was trimmed by 1 base and V by 0 bases; bases with no gene match: 11. The CDR3 is 19 amino acids. Germline assignment: CDR1 LGHNA and CDR2 YNFKEQ. The CDR3 here is CASSQELGRGRWSNQPQHF. The DNA for the CDR3 is TGTGCCAGCAGCCAAGAGTTGGGCAGGGGGCGGTGGAGCAATCAGCCCCAGCATTTT.

The chain has TRBV2 and TRBJ2-3, with D perhaps matching TRBD1 (6 bases). CDR1 and CDR2 from the germline V gene are SNHLY and FYNNEI. Trimming stripped 0 bases from V and 6 bases from J, with 13 bases between. The CDR3 has 15 residues. The CDR3 DNA follows: TGTGCCAGCAGTGAAGCGCTGGGGGCGACGGATACGCAGTATTTT. Protein: CASSEALGATDTQYF.

CDR3 DNA sequence: TGTGCCAGCAGAACCAAGGGGGACCCTAGCACAGATACGCAGTATTTT. Translated, it gives CASRTKGDPSTDTQYF. The gene calls are TRBV7-9 and TRBJ2-3; weak D call: TRBD1 (6 bases). Germline V gene sequence: CDR1 SEHNR, CDR2 FQNEAQ (reference sequence). Trimming left V 6 bases short and J 0 bases short, with 16 bases between. The CDR3 sequence is 16 residues long.

The chain uses TRBV4-2 and TRBJ2-7; 11 nucleotides align to TRBD2. Trimming took 1 base from V and 7 from J; bases not matched to a gene: 9. CDR1 LGHNA and CDR2 YNFKEQ come from the germline V gene. The CDR3 sequence is 16 residues long. This CDR3 is CASSQGGTSGSMEQYF. In DNA, the CDR3 is TGTGCCAGCAGCCAAGGCGGGACTAGCGGATCGATGGAGCAGTACTTC.

The chain joins TRBV5-6 to TRBJ1-5; TRBD1 agrees at 7 bases. CDR3 length equals 17 residues. CDR1 is SGHDT, CDR2 YYEEEE, per germline. Germline trimming cut 4 bases from V and 6 bases from J; bases unmatched to any gene: 16. The CDR3 region is CASSMGGKRQGIQPQHF. The CDR3, as DNA: TGTGCCAGCAGCATGGGGGGCAAGAGACAGGGAATTCAGCCCCAGCATTTT. The whole variable domain, remainder taken from reference TRBV5-6 and TRBJ1-5, is DAGVTQSPTHLIKTRGQQVTLRCSPKSGHDTVSWYQQALGQGPQFIFQYYEEEERQRGNFPDRFSGHQFPNYSSELNVNALLLGDSALYLCASSMGGKRQGIQPQHFGDGTRLSIL.

The chain joins TRBV16 to TRBJ2-1, with D unclear. The CDR3 spans 13 residues. Germline V gene lookup returns CDR1 KGHSY and CDR2 FQNENV. V shed 4 bases and J shed 8 bases, with 12 bases lying between them. The CDR3 reads CASSRPQTYEQFF. As DNA, the CDR3 is TGTGCCAGCAGCCGGCCACAGACCTATGAGCAGTTCTTC.

This sequence joins TRBV28 and TRBJ2-7, with TRBD1 matching over 8 bases. This CDR3 has 15 residues. Trimming took 1 base from V and 5 from J; bases not matched to a gene: 7. Germline V gene sequence: CDR1 MDHEN, CDR2 SYDVKM. The CDR3 nucleotides read TGTGCCAGCAGTTTATCGGCAGGGGGCAGGAACGAGCAGTACTTC. Protein: CASSLSAGGRNEQYF. Full variable domain (missing parts from reference TRBV28 and TRBJ2-7): DVKVTQSSRYLVKRTGEKVFLECVQDMDHENMFWYRQDPGLGLRLIYFSYDVKMKEKGDIPEGYSVSREKKERFSLILESASTNQTSMYLCASSLSAGGRNEQYFGPGTRLTVT.

V is TRBV5-4 and J is TRBJ1-2, with D perhaps TRBD1 (6 bases). V gave up 3 bases and J gave up 3 bases, with 18 bases separating them. The CDR3 is made up of 16 amino acids. The V gene's germline CDR1 is SGHNT and CDR2 YYREEE (reference sequence). The CDR3 here is CASSSDLDSTHYGYTF. DNA for the CDR3: TGTGCCAGCAGCTCGGATTTGGACAGCACGCACTATGGCTACACCTTC.

This chain uses TRBV5-1 with TRBJ2-1; D is undetermined. The CDR3 is 16 residues long. The V gene's germline CDR1 is SGHRS and CDR2 YFSETQ. Trimming stripped 0 bases from V and 0 bases from J, with 10 bases between. The CDR3, as DNA: TGCGCCAGCAGCTTGGGAGCTGAGAGCTCCTACAATGAGCAGTTCTTC. Protein: CASSLGAESSYNEQFF.